This T cell receptor beta chain stems from a study of cytotoxic CD8 clonotypes in ibrutinib-treated CLL. Points from the study as a whole: Elevated clonality accompanied ibrutinib response, with a return toward baseline values at progression.

On this clone itself: The target antigen is unknown.

Measured with immunoSEQ multiplex PCR; TCRdb has only the in-frame clones, and not every one. The sample holds over 100,000 clones, approximately 58% seen once. V lost 0 bases and J lost 2, with 12 bases in between. The CDR3 has 16 residues. Germline V gene data show CDR1 as SGDLS and CDR2 as YYNGEE. This sequence was found in a human donor with chronic lymphocytic leukemia. V gene TRBV9 combines with J gene TRBJ2-4; the D call may be TRBD1 or TRBD2 (5 bases each). The sequencing here drew on PBMCs, taken after 24 months of ibrutinib treatment. In nucleotides, the CDR3 is TGTGCCAGCAGCGTAGCCCAGCCGGGACCCAAAAACATTCAGTACTTC. This gives the protein CASSVAQPGPKNIQYF. Using reference TRBV9 and TRBJ2-4 for the parts outside the CDR3, the full variable domain is DSGVTQTPKHLITATGQRVTLRCSPRSGDLSVYWYQQSLDQGLQFLIQYYNGEERAKGNILERFSAQQFPDLHSELNLSSLELGDSALYFCASSVAQPGPKNIQYFGAGTRLSVL.